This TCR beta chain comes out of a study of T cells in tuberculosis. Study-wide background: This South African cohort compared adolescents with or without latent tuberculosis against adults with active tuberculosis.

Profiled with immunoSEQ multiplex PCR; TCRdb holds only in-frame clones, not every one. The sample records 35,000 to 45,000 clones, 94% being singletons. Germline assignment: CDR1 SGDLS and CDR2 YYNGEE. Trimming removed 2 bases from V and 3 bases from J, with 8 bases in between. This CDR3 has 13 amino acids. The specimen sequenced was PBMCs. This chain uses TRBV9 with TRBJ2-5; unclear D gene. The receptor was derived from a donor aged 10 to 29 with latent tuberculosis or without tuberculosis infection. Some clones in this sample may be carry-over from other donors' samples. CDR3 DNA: TGTGCCAGCAGCGTCAGGTCTGAAGAGACCCAGTACTTC. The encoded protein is CASSVRSEETQYF.